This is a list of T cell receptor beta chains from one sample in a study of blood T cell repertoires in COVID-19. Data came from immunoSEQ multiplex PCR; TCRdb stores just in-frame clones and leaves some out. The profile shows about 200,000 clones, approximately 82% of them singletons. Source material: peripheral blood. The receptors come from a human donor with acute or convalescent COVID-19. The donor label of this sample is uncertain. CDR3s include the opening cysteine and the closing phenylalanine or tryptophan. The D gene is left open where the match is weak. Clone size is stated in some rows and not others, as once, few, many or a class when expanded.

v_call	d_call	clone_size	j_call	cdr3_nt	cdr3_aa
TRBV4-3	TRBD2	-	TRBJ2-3	TGCGCCAGCAGCCAAGTTCCGGGACTAGCTACAGATACGCAGTATTTT	CASSQVPGLATDTQYF
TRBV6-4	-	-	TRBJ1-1	TGTGCCAGCAGTAAGGACAGTAACACTGAAGCTTTCTTT	CASSKDSNTEAFF
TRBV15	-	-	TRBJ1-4	TGTGCCACCAGCAGAGATTCGGGGACAACTAATGAAAAACTGTTTTTT	CATSRDSGTTNEKLFF
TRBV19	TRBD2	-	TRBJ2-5	TGTGCCAGTAGTAGATTGGCGGGAGGCCTGCAAGAGACCCAGTACTTC	CASSRLAGGLQETQYF
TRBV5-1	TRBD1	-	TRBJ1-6	TGCGCCAGCAGCTTGGAGGGGCAGGGGGCCACGTTCCGTTCACCCCTCCACTTT	CASSLEGQGATFRSPLHF
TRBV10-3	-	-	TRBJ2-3	TGTGCCATCAGCACACAAACAGATACGCAGTATTTT	CAISTQTDTQYF
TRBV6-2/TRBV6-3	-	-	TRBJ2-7	TGTGCCAGCAGTTACTCGCCTACTTCATACGAGCAGTACTTC	CASSYSPTSYEQYF
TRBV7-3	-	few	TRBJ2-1	TGTGCCAGCAGCAGAACGAGGAGCTCCTACAATGAGCAGTTCTTC	CASSRTRSSYNEQFF
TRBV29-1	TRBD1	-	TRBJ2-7	TGCAGCGTTGATGGACAGGGGGTAGGCGAGCAGTACTTC	CSVDGQGVGEQYF
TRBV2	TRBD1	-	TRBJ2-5	TGTGCCAGCACCTGGACAGGGGCGGCGGAGACCCAGTACTTC	CASTWTGAAETQYF
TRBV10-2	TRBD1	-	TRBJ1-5	TGCGCCAGCAGTGGGAGGACAGGGGGCGCGGGCAATCAGCCCCAGCATTTT	CASSGRTGGAGNQPQHF
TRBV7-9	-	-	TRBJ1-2	TGTGCCAGCAGCTTAAGTGGGGCGGGAGGCTATGGCTACACCTTC	CASSLSGAGGYGYTF
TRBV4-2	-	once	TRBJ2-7	TGTGCCAGCAGCCATTTAGCGGACTTGGGATACGAGCAGTACTTC	CASSHLADLGYEQYF
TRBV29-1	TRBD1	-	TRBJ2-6	TGCAGCGTCCCAACGGACAGGGGCTCGTCTGGGGCCAACGTCCTGACTTTC	CSVPTDRGSSGANVLTF
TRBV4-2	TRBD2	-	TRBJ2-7	TGTGCCAGCAGCGACACCACTAGCGGGAGCTACGAGCAGTACTTC	CASSDTTSGSYEQYF
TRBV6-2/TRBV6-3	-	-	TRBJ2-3	TGTGCCAGCAGTTGGGGGGGCGGACAGAGAAGCACAGATACGCAGTATTTT	CASSWGGGQRSTDTQYF
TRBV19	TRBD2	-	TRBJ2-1	TGTGCCACCAGAAGGGCGGGAGGCAAGATTTACAATGAGCAGTTCTTC	CATRRAGGKIYNEQFF
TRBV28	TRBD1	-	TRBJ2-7	TGTGCCAGCGAAGGCAGGGGGCTTAACTACGAGCAGTACTTC	CASEGRGLNYEQYF
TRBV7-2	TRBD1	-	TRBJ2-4	TGTGCCAGCAGCCCTCCGGGACAGGTGATAAACATTCAGTACTTC	CASSPPGQVINIQYF
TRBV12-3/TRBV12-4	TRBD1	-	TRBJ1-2	TGTGCCAGCAGTTGGGACAGGGAGGATGGCTACACCTTC	CASSWDREDGYTF
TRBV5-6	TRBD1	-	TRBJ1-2	TGTGCCAGCAGTTTCGAGGGACAGCCTCTCTTC	CASSFEGQPLF
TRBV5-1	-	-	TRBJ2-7	TGCGCCAGCAGCGGAGAGGTTGACGCGGGAGAGCAGTACTTC	CASSGEVDAGEQYF
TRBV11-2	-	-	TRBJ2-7	TGTGCCAGCAGCTTAGTTGCAGCCTACGAGCAGTACTTC	CASSLVAAYEQYF
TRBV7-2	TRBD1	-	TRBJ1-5	TGTGCCAGCAGCTTCGGGATCGACAGGGCCAATCAGCCCCAGCATTTT	CASSFGIDRANQPQHF
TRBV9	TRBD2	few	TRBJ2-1	TGTGCCAGCAGCGTAGAAATAGCGGGAGGGCCAGGGGAGCAGTTCTTC	CASSVEIAGGPGEQFF
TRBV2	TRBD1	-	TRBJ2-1	TGTGCCAGCAGTGAAGGACAGGGGGGCTACAATGAGCAGTTCTTC	CASSEGQGGYNEQFF
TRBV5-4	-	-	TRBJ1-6	TGTGCCAGCAGCTCGGACAATTATAATTCACCCCTCCACTTT	CASSSDNYNSPLHF
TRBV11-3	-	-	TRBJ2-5	TGTGCCAGCAGCGCACAGGGGGGGCCCCAGTACTTC	CASSAQGGPQYF
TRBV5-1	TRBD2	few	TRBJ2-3	TGCGCCAGCAGCTTGGCCAGGGGACTAGCGGGATTCTCAGATACGCAGTATTTT	CASSLARGLAGFSDTQYF
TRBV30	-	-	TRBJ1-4	TGTGCCTGGAGTGGTCGGGGTAATAATGAAAAACTGTTTTTT	CAWSGRGNNEKLFF
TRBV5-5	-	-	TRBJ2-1	TGTGCCAGCACCTTTATTGGGGCCAATGAGCAGTTCTTC	CASTFIGANEQFF